One and the same sample provided the 27 T cell receptor beta chains below, sequenced in a study of shared clonotypes between healthy human individuals. Measured with immunoSEQ multiplex PCR; TCRdb has only the in-frame clones, and not every one. The table records over 2 million clones, 90% to 95% of them present only once. Sequencing was carried out using naive CD4+ T cells sorted from blood. Stated subset: CD45RA+ positively selected. The receptors were gathered from a man aged 18 to 30 in good health.

This clone was seen only a few times. The same CDR3 arises from other DNA sequences in this sample as well. The J gene is TRBJ2-2, the V gene TRBV18, with D unresolved. The length of the CDR3 is 13 residues. Germline values: CDR1 KGHSH, CDR2 LQKENI. V was clipped by 2 bases and J by 1 base, with 2 bases between them. CDR3 bases: TGTGCCAGCTCACCAAGGAACACCGGGGAGCTGTTTTTT. This translates into CASSPRNTGELFF.

Note on this clone: A read error may produce the germline difference seen at one junction end. CDR3 bases: TGTGCCAGCAGCCTAGAGGGACAAAACATTGAAAAACTGTTTTTT. It is translated as CASSLEGQNIEKLFF. V usage is TRBV11-2 and J usage is TRBJ1-4; a weak D match, TRBD1 (6 bases). The CDR3 spans 15 residues. Germline lookup yields CDR1 SGHAT and CDR2 FQNNGV. Full variable domain (remainder filled in from reference TRBV11-2 and TRBJ1-4): EAGVAQSPRYKIIEKRQSVAFWCNPISGHATLYWYQQILGQGPKLLIQFQNNGVVDDSQLPKDRFSAERLKGVDSTLKIQPAKLEDSAVYLCASSLEGQNIEKLFFGSGTQLSVL.

The chain links TRBV2 to TRBJ2-7, with TRBD1 matching 9 bases. Per germline, CDR1 SNHLY and CDR2 FYNNEI. V lost 10 bases, J lost 4 bases, and 5 bases stayed unmatched. This CDR3 spans 12 amino acids. CDR3 protein: CATSGQGYEQYF. In nucleotides, the CDR3 is TGTGCCACCTCGGGACAGGGATACGAGCAGTACTTC.

A remark on this clone: The identical CDR3 is also encoded by other nucleotide sequences in the sample. This rearrangement joins TRBV9 to TRBJ2-7, with TRBD1 identical over 10 bases. CDR3 length: 14 residues. The germline V gene encodes CDR1 SGDLS and CDR2 YYNGEE. The trim removed 4 bases at V and 2 bases at J, leaving 3 bases unmatched. CDR3 DNA: TGTGCCAGCAGCCCGGGGACAGGGGCCTACGAGCAGTACTTC. It yields the protein CASSPGTGAYEQYF.

V and J are TRBV29-1 and TRBJ2-1; 7 bases fit TRBD2. The germline V gene has CDR1 SQVTM and CDR2 ANQGSEA. The CDR3 contains 13 residues. The ends lost 6 bases at V and 12 bases at J; junction bases unmatched: 14. CDR3 region: CSVDQRNGEGQFF. In DNA, the CDR3 is TGCAGCGTGGACCAGCGTAATGGGGAGGGGCAGTTCTTC.

V gene TRBV7-2 combines with J gene TRBJ2-4; tentative D call: TRBD2 (6 bases). The V and J ends lost 8 bases and 2 bases respectively, with 10 bases between them. The CDR3 has 13 residues. Germline CDR1 is SGHTA and CDR2 is FQGNSA. CDR3 bases: TGTGCCAGCGGCGGGGAACCCAAAAACATTCAGTACTTC. Translating it yields CASGGEPKNIQYF.

In the case of this clone: Just one base apart from a much larger clone, this may be a read error. Other DNA sequences in the same sample also yield this CDR3. Here the CDR3 reads CASSYSGGTNEKLFF. The DNA of the CDR3 is TGTGCCAGCAGTTACTCCGGGGGGACTAATGAAAAACTGTTTTTT. The V call is TRBV6-5, the J call TRBJ1-4, with D possibly matching TRBD1 (5 bases). In germline, CDR1 is MNHEY, CDR2 SVGAGI. The CDR3 loop spans 15 amino acids. V lost 0 bases and J lost 2, with 7 bases in between.

The CDR3 reads CASSPRPGGGGNEKLFF. The CDR3 region has the DNA TGTGCCAGCTCACCACGCCCCGGTGGAGGGGGGAATGAAAAACTGTTTTTT. The V gene is TRBV18, the J gene TRBJ1-4, with D perhaps TRBD1 (6 bases). The V and J ends lost 1 base and 5 bases respectively, with 17 bases between them. The germline gives CDR1 KGHSH, CDR2 LQKENI. This CDR3 comprises 17 residues.

As for this clone: In the same sample, other DNA sequences code for this CDR3. The J gene is TRBJ2-3, the V gene TRBV2, with D uncertain. The CDR3 runs to 11 residues. Germline V gene lookup returns CDR1 SNHLY and CDR2 FYNNEI. With 6 bases removed from V and 5 bases from J, the gap between germline ends came to 6 bases. CDR3 bases: TGTGCCAGCAGCCTAGAAGATACGCAGTATTTT. It translates to CASSLEDTQYF.

V is TRBV6-5 and J is TRBJ1-1, with a possible D match to TRBD1 (5 bases). Germline CDR1 MNHEY, CDR2 SVGAGI. This CDR3 region has 15 residues. V was clipped by 6 bases and J by 5 bases, with 19 bases between them. The CDR3 sequence is CASSATGTPGTEAFF. The CDR3 DNA follows: TGTGCCAGCAGCGCCACCGGGACCCCCGGGACTGAAGCTTTCTTT.

This chain joins TRBV30 and TRBJ2-5; D is unclear. The CDR3 consists of 13 residues. V was pared by 7 bases and J by 3 bases, with 15 bases between. CDR1 is GTSNPN, CDR2 SVGIG, per germline (reference sequence). CDR3 amino acids: CAFSAGAKETQYF. CDR3 coding DNA: TGTGCCTTCTCGGCAGGAGCGAAAGAGACCCAGTACTTC.

The chain joins TRBV7-2 to TRBJ1-5; possible D gene TRBD1, 5 bases. Deletions cut 2 bases from V and 6 bases from J, with 11 bases between. Germline CDR1 is SGHTA and CDR2 is FQGNSA. The CDR3 has 14 residues. CDR3 in DNA: TGTGCCAGCAGCTTAATAACAGGCTTTCAGCCCCAGCATTTT. Translating gives CASSLITGFQPQHF.

The genes are TRBV18 and TRBJ1-4; a weak D match, TRBD1 (6 bases). Germline CDR1 KGHSH, CDR2 LQKENI. Between the trimmed V and J ends, which lost 4 bases and 4 bases, there was a span of 19 bases. This CDR3 has 17 amino acids. DNA for the CDR3: TGTGCCAGCTCACGCCTGGCGCCGGGACAAGTTAATGAAAAACTGTTTTTT. Translating gives CASSRLAPGQVNEKLFF.

CDR3 amino acids: CAWGVRSTGELFF. The DNA for the CDR3 is TGTGCCTGGGGCGTTCGATCCACCGGGGAGCTGTTTTTT. The chain joins TRBV30 to TRBJ2-2; D is ambiguous. Trimming shortened V by 5 bases and J by 4 bases, and 11 bases separated the two germline ends. Germline CDR1 reads GTSNPN; CDR2 reads SVGIG (reference sequence). The CDR3 runs to 13 residues.

J is TRBJ2-4 and V is TRBV30; TRBD1 agrees at 8 bases. The V gene's germline CDR1 is GTSNPN and CDR2 SVGIG (reference sequence). V dropped 5 bases and J dropped 0; count of bases not matched to a gene: 9. The CDR3 runs to 16 residues. The CDR3 loop reads CAWCTGGTLAKNIQYF. DNA of the CDR3: TGTGCCTGGTGTACAGGGGGAACACTAGCCAAAAACATTCAGTACTTC.

The chain is built from TRBV10-3 and TRBJ1-2, with unresolved D. V lost 3 bases and J 11 bases, leaving 13 bases between the germline ends. Germline lookup yields CDR1 ENHRY and CDR2 SYGVKD. The CDR3 consists of 12 residues. The CDR3 DNA sequence: TGTGCCATCAGTGACCTAGGGTCCGTGTACACCTTC. It encodes CAISDLGSVYTF.

The CDR3 loop is CASGVSGSSYEQYF. The DNA for the CDR3 is TGTGCCAGCGGTGTGTCAGGGAGCTCCTACGAGCAGTACTTC. The genes are TRBV21-1 and TRBJ2-7. TRBV21-1 is termed a pseudogene. The CDR3 is made up of 14 amino acids.

This chain joins TRBV10-3 and TRBJ1-2; D is perhaps TRBD1 (6 bases). V dropped 5 bases and J dropped 8 bases, with 12 bases sitting between them. Germline V gives CDR1 ENHRY, CDR2 SYGVKD. CDR3 length: 12 amino acids. CDR3 protein: CAISSGAEGYTF. The DNA of the CDR3 is TGTGCCATCAGTTCGGGGGCGGAGGGCTACACCTTC.

V gene TRBV4-1 combines with J gene TRBJ2-2; 7 bases match TRBD1. V lost 5 bases, J lost 1 base, and 7 bases stayed unmatched. The V gene's germline CDR1 is MGHRA and CDR2 YSYEKL. This CDR3 has 16 residues. DNA for the CDR3: TGCGCCAGCAGCATCCCGGGACAGAGGAACACCGGGGAGCTGTTTTTT. Translated, it gives CASSIPGQRNTGELFF.

In its sample, this clone was seen a few times. This rearrangement joins TRBV29-1 to TRBJ1-1; D is unresolved. Trimming left V 7 bases short and J 6 bases short, with 12 bases between. CDR1 is SQVTM and CDR2 is ANQGSEA in the germline V gene. The length of the CDR3 is 11 residues. The DNA for the CDR3 is TGCAGCGGGAGAGCTTCCGCTGAAGCTTTCTTT. Protein: CSGRASAEAFF.

The rearrangement uses TRBV4-2 and TRBJ2-7; 13 bases match TRBD2. The CDR3 spans 15 residues. Germline V gives CDR1 LGHNA, CDR2 YNFKEQ. After removal of 0 bases from V and 4 bases from J, the junction contained 0 bases not matched to a gene. DNA for the CDR3: TGTGCCAGCAGCCAAGAACTAGCGGGGGGGTACGAGCAGTACTTC. This sequence encodes CASSQELAGGYEQYF.

J is TRBJ1-4 and V is TRBV9, with D unclear. The germline gives CDR1 SGDLS, CDR2 YYNGEE. This CDR3 has 14 amino acids. V was trimmed by 3 bases and J by 5 bases, leaving 11 bases between them. The CDR3 coding sequence is TGTGCCAGCAGCGCACGGGGAACCAATGAAAAACTGTTTTTT. Its translation: CASSARGTNEKLFF.

J is TRBJ2-6 and V is TRBV10-3; D uncertain. Germline-derived CDR1 and CDR2 are ENHRY and SYGVKD. The CDR3 has 15 amino acids. Between the trimmed V and J ends, which lost 3 bases and 0 bases, there was a span of 6 bases. The CDR3 DNA sequence: TGTGCCATCAGTGAAGGAGACTCTGGGGCCAACGTCCTGACTTTC. Translated, it gives CAISEGDSGANVLTF.

This sequence joins TRBV7-9 and TRBJ1-5; TRBD1 aligns across 11 bases. The CDR3 extends over 13 amino acids. Unmatched junction bases numbered 3, after V lost 3 bases and J lost 11 bases. CDR1 and CDR2 (germline): SEHNR, FQNEAQ (reference sequence). The CDR3 is CASSFGTGGSQHF. In DNA form, the CDR3 reads TGTGCCAGCAGCTTCGGGACAGGGGGGTCCCAGCATTTT.

The rearrangement uses TRBV18 and TRBJ2-1; TRBD1 might be the D (5 bases). V was clipped by 4 bases and J by 2 bases, with 9 bases between them. The CDR3 covers 14 residues. The germline V gene encodes CDR1 KGHSH and CDR2 LQKENI. CDR3 loop: CASSQGLTYNEQFF. As DNA, the CDR3 is TGTGCCAGCTCACAGGGGCTGACCTACAATGAGCAGTTCTTC.

This chain uses TRBV4-3 with TRBJ1-2, with 8 bases that match TRBD1. This CDR3 has 16 residues. Per the germline V gene, CDR1 is LGHNA and CDR2 is YSLEER. J gave up 4 bases and V 0 bases, and 7 bases lay outside the gene matches. The CDR3: CASSQDMVDRAYGYTF. DNA for the CDR3: TGCGCCAGCAGCCAAGATATGGTGGACAGGGCCTATGGCTACACCTTC.

The rearrangement uses TRBV6-1 and TRBJ2-6; D assignment may be TRBD1 or TRBD2 (5 bases each). Trimming took 7 bases from V and 2 from J, leaving 12 bases between them. This CDR3 has 15 residues. Germline V CDR1 and CDR2: MNHNS, SASEGT. CDR3 in DNA: TGTGCCAGCACCCAGAGGGGAGCTGGGGCCAACGTCCTGACTTTC. Amino acids: CASTQRGAGANVLTF.